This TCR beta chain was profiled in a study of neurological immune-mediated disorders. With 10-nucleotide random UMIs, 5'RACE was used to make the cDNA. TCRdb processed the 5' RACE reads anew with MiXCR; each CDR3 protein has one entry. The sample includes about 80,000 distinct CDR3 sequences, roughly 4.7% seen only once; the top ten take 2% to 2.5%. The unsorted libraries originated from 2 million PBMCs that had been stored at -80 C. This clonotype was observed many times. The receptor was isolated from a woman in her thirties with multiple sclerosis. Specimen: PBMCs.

The CDR3 here is CSAQGQAISYTF. Here the CDR3 DNA reads TGCAGTGCCCAGGGACAGGCTATCAGCTACACCTTC. The rearrangement uses TRBV20-1 and TRBJ1-2; 8 bases are a match to TRBD1. Germline CDR1 DFQATT, CDR2 SNEGSKA (reference sequence). Losses at the gene ends were 6 bases for V and 9 bases for J; bases not matched to a gene: 9. This CDR3 comprises 12 residues.